This TCR beta chain stems from a study of cytomegalovirus exposure and HLA in healthy donors. Study-level findings and limits: Association of a missense DCLRE1C variant with TCR beta V- and J-gene trimming was reported in a later analysis.

Worth noting for this clone: Its target is unknown.

The trim removed 0 bases at V and 11 bases at J, leaving 9 bases unmatched. CDR3 length: 14 amino acids. Germline values: CDR1 SGHRS, CDR2 YFSETQ. 60 Vbeta and 13 Jbeta primers were used in PCR. The assay was immunoSEQ multiplex PCR, and TCRdb's table has in-frame clones only and misses some. The sample yields some 100,000 clones, around 74% seen once. The chain uses TRBV5-1 and TRBJ2-3, with 7 bases identical to TRBD1. The clonotype was recovered from a male donor in good health and CMV-seropositive. The sequenced sample was PBMCs. CDR3 bases: TGCGCCAGCAGCTTGGGACAGGGAAATAGAGGGCAGTATTTT. Translation gives CASSLGQGNRGQYF. The variable domain in full, completed from reference TRBV5-1 and TRBJ2-3, reads KAGVTQTPRYLIKTRGQQVTLSCSPISGHRSVSWYQQTPGQGLQFLFEYFSETQRNKGNFPGRFSGRQFSNSRSEMNVSTLELGDSALYLCASSLGQGNRGQYFGPGTRLTVL.